This T cell receptor (beta chain) was captured in a study of metastatic and nonmetastatic thyroid tumors. On the study more broadly: Samples came from malignant and benign thyroid patients, and repertoires were compared across blood and tumor or nodule tissue. Study conclusions and caveats: Significantly higher TCR beta diversity was reportedly seen in malignant thyroid tumors than benign nodules, in blood and tumor.

In the original analysis: A papillary thyroid cancer distant-metastasis classifier was built from CDR3 differences across clinicopathological groups. TCRdb re-clonotyped the PCR reads through MiXCR. TCRdb, not the original authors, processed these V and J calls. Of 4,500 to 6,500 clones listed, roughly a fifth are singletons. Thyroid surgery was performed in patients who had received no treatment beforehand. This clone is deemed medium-sized (0.01 to 0.1%). Its antigen remains unknown. J lost 10 bases, V lost 7 bases, and 11 bases had no gene match. Germline V gene data show CDR1 as SNHLY and CDR2 as FYNNEI. The CDR3 loop spans 15 amino acids.

This sequence originates from a female donor with papillary thyroid cancer or a benign thyroid nodule (not recorded which). Some clones in this sample may be carry-over from other donors' samples. This chain connects TRBV2 to TRBJ2-1; TRBD2 matches at 12 bases. Sequencing input: adjacent normal tissue. This CDR3 reads CASTPTSGGPSEQFF. In nucleotides, the CDR3 is TGTGCCAGCACCCCGACTAGCGGGGGCCCCTCCGAGCAGTTCTTC. Full variable domain (rest looked up from reference TRBV2 and TRBJ2-1): EPEVTQTPSHQVTQMGQEVILRCVPISNHLYFYWYRQILGQKVEFLVSFYNNEISEKSEIFDDQFSVERPDGSNFTLKIRSTKLEDSAMYFCASTPTSGGPSEQFFGPGTRLTVL.